This entry describes one T cell receptor beta chain. The sample belongs to a study of blood T cell repertoires in COVID-19. The overall study: Acute and convalescent COVID-19 specimens originated in the United States, Italy and Spain.

Germline V gene data show CDR1 as SGHTA and CDR2 as FQGTGA. J was trimmed by 1 base and V by 4 bases; bases with no gene match: 20. The length of the CDR3 is 21 residues. In the authors' workflow: For nucleated cells, counts were estimated from reference gene primer amplification. The table came from immunoSEQ multiplex PCR; TCRdb's copy has only in-frame clones and leaves some out. V, J and clone size are taken as reported in that table, and D and trimming were inferred from the DNA itself. The sample lists some 80,000 clones; roughly 81% were seen once. Seattle patient enrollment occurred during active infection, with longitudinal follow-up thereafter.

This clonotype originated in a man in his 60s with COVID-19, enrolled during active disease. The chain joins TRBV7-3 to TRBJ2-1, with 9 bases lining up with TRBD2. Material for sequencing was peripheral blood. CDR3 sequence: CASSSPSLAGNQGFSYNEQFF. The CDR3 DNA reads as TGTGCCAGCAGCTCCCCATCGCTAGCGGGGAACCAAGGTTTTTCCTACAATGAGCAGTTCTTC. Supplemented by reference TRBV7-3 and TRBJ2-1, the full variable domain reads GAGVSQTPSNKVTEKGKYVELRCDPISGHTALYWYRQSLGQGPEFLIYFQGTGAADDSGLPNDRFFAVRPEGSVSTLKIQRTERGDSAVYLCASSSPSLAGNQGFSYNEQFFGPGTRLTVL.